The sequence of this T cell receptor (beta chain) was determined in a study of T cell repertoires in cytomegalovirus infection. The CDR3 sequence is 13 residues long. Germline V gives CDR1 SGHNT, CDR2 YYREEE (reference sequence). V was trimmed by 1 base and J by 3 bases, leaving 8 bases between them. This clonotype was detected many times. TCRdb fed the reads into MiXCR, producing one record per CDR3 protein. The sample has fewer than 250,000 distinct CDR3 sequences, approximately 22% seen once; the top ten hold roughly 20%. The receptor comes from a human donor in good health (CMV status not recorded). Some clones in this sample may be carry-over from other donors' samples. The sample was CD8+ T cells from PBMCs. The chain has TRBV5-4 and TRBJ2-7; TRBD1 is a possible D gene (5 bases). This CDR3 is CASSLQGNYEQYF. Here the CDR3 DNA reads TGTGCCAGCAGCTTGCAGGGTAACTACGAGCAGTACTTC. Full variable domain (outside the CDR3, taken from reference TRBV5-4 and TRBJ2-7): ETGVTQSPTHLIKTRGQQVTLRCSSQSGHNTVSWYQQALGQGPQFIFQYYREEENGRGNFPPRFSGLQFPNYSSELNVNALELDDSALYLCASSLQGNYEQYFGPGTRLTVT.